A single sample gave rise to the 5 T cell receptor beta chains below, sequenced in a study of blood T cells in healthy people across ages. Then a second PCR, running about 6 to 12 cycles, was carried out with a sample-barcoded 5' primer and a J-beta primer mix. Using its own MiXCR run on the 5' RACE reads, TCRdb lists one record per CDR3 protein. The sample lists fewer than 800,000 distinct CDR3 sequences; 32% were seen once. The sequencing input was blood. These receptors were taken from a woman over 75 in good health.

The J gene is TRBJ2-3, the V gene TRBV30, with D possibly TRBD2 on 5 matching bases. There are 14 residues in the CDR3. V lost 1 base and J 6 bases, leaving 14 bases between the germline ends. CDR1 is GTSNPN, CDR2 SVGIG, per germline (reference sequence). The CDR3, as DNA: TGTGCCTGGAGTGCTCAACTAGGCGGGGATACGCAGTATTTT. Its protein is CAWSAQLGGDTQYF.

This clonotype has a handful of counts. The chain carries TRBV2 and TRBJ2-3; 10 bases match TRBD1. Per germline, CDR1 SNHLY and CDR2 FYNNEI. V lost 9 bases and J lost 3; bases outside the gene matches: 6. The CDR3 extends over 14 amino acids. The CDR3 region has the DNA TGTGCCAGTTTGGACAGGGGGGGGACAGATACGCAGTATTTT. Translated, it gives CASLDRGGTDTQYF.

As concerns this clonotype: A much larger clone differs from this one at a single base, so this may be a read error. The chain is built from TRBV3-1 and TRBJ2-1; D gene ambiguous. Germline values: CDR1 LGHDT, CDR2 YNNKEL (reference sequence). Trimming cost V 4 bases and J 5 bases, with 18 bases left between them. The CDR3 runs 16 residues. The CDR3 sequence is CASSPEEPKLDNEQFF. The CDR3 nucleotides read TGTGCCAGCAGCCCCGAAGAGCCGAAACTGGACAATGAGCAGTTCTTC.

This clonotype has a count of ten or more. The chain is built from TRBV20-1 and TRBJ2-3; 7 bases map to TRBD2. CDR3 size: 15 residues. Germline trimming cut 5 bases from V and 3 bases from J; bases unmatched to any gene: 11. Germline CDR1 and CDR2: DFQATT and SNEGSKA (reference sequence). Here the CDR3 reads CSAGRVASGTDTQYF. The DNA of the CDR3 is TGCAGTGCTGGAAGGGTGGCTAGCGGAACAGATACGCAGTATTTT.

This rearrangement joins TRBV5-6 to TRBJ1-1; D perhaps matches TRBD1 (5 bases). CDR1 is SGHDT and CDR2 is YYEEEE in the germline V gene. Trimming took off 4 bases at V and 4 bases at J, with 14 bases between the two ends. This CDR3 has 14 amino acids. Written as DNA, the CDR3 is TGTGCCAGCAGCCAATGGGACCGCGGCACTGAAGCTTTCTTT. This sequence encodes CASSQWDRGTEAFF.